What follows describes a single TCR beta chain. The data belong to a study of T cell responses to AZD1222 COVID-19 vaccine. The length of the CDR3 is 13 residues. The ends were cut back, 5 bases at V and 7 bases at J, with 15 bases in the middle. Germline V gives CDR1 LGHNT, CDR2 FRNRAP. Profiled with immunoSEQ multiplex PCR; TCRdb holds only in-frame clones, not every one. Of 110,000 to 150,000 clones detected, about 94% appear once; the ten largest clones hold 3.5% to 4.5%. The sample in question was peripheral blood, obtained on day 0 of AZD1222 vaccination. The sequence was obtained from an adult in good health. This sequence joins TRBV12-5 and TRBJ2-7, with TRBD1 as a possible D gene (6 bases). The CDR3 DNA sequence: TGTGCTAGTGGTGAGACAGGCCAGTGGGAGCAGTACTTC. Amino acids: CASGETGQWEQYF. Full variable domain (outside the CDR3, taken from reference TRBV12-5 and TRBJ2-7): DARVTQTPRHKVTEMGQEVTMRCQPILGHNTVFWYRQTMMQGLELLAYFRNRAPLDDSGMPKDRFSAEMPDATLATLKIQPSEPRDSAVYFCASGETGQWEQYFGPGTRLTVT.